These 9 T cell receptor beta chains originate from one sample sequenced in a study of T cells after yellow fever vaccination. TCRdb fed the 5' RACE reads into MiXCR, producing one record per CDR3 protein. The sample has about 630,000 distinct CDR3 sequences; approximately 13% are singletons. The sample in question was PBMCs, obtained on the day of the yellow fever booster vaccination. All receptors come from a man younger than 45 who received the YFV17D yellow fever vaccine.

This clonotype was found a few times. The chain carries TRBV29-1 and TRBJ2-2; D uncertain. Germline values: CDR1 SQVTM, CDR2 ANQGSEA. The CDR3 totals 13 residues. V gave up 6 bases and J gave up 4 bases, with 12 bases separating them. CDR3 nucleotide sequence: TGCAGCGTGGTCCAGACACCCACCGGGGAGCTGTTTTTT. This codes for CSVVQTPTGELFF.

J is TRBJ1-5 and V is TRBV20-1, with no clear D. The CDR3 contains 13 residues. V lost 3 bases and J 4 bases, leaving 10 bases between the germline ends. Germline loops: CDR1 DFQATT, CDR2 SNEGSKA (reference sequence). Here the CDR3 DNA reads TGCAGTGCTAGCACCGGGCGAAATCAGCCCCAGCATTTT. Protein product: CSASTGRNQPQHF.

The chain recombines TRBV7-2 with TRBJ2-3; 11 positions match TRBD2. The CDR3 runs 16 residues. Unmatched junction bases numbered 7, after V lost 4 bases and J lost 4 bases. Germline CDR1 is SGHTA and CDR2 is FQGNSA. For the CDR3, the DNA is TGTGCCAGCAGCTCGGTAGCGGGAGGGGGCCCAGATACGCAGTATTTT. This translates into CASSSVAGGGPDTQYF. Based on the CDR3 plus reference TRBV7-2 and TRBJ2-3, the full variable domain is GAGVSQSPSNKVTEKGKDVELRCDPISGHTALYWYRQSLGQGLEFLIYFQGNSAPDKSGLPSDRFSAERTGGSVSTLTIQRTQQEDSAVYLCASSSVAGGGPDTQYFGPGTRLTVL.

Ten or more counts support this clonotype. V and J are TRBV19 and TRBJ2-1; 14 nucleotides match TRBD2. The length of the CDR3 is 16 residues. The germline V gene encodes CDR1 LNHDA and CDR2 SQIVND (reference sequence). With 4 bases clipped from V and 7 bases from J, the junction kept 6 bases outside the gene matches. DNA of the CDR3: TGTGCCAGTAGTACCGGACTAGCGGGAGGCCAGAATGAGCAGTTCTTC. This codes for CASSTGLAGGQNEQFF.

The J gene is TRBJ2-7, the V gene TRBV12-3 or TRBV12-4; unclear D gene. Trimming took off 6 bases at V and 0 bases at J, with 9 bases between the two ends. The CDR3 has 13 amino acids. Here the CDR3 DNA reads TGTGCCAGCAGCCGTCACCTCTCCTACGAGCAGTACTTC. Protein product: CASSRHLSYEQYF.

This clonotype has only a few counts. The genes are TRBV20-1 and TRBJ2-1; D unclear. This CDR3 contains 13 residues. CDR1 is DFQATT, CDR2 SNEGSKA, per germline (reference sequence). With 6 bases removed from V and 4 bases from J, the gap between germline ends came to 13 bases. The CDR3 sequence is CSASASDYNEQFF. For the CDR3, the DNA is TGCAGTGCCTCCGCGTCAGATTACAATGAGCAGTTCTTC.

A single count supports this clonotype. An end of the junction does not agree with germline; a read error may underlie this. The chain combines TRBV20-1 with TRBJ2-3, with 7 positions matching TRBD2. This CDR3 is 15 amino acids long. Looked up from germline, CDR1 is DFQATT and CDR2 is SNEGSKA (reference sequence). CDR3 DNA sequence: TGCTGTGCTAGAGATGCTAGCGGCCCGCCAGATACGCAGTATTTT. Translated: CCARDASGPPDTQYF.

The V gene is TRBV18, the J gene TRBJ2-1; TRBD2 matches 7 bases. This CDR3 has 12 amino acids. The germline V gene has CDR1 KGHSH and CDR2 LQKENI. With 3 bases clipped from V and 13 bases from J, the junction kept 6 bases outside the gene matches. CDR3 DNA: TGTGCCAGCTCACCGTGGGAGCGGGAACAGTTCTTC. It encodes CASSPWEREQFF.

This clonotype was picked up a small number of times. The chain combines TRBV5-1 with TRBJ1-3, with a weak D call TRBD1 (5 bases). V lost 0 bases and J lost 1, with 11 bases in between. Germline V lookup: CDR1 SGHRS, CDR2 YFSETQ. The CDR3 has 16 residues. CDR3 loop: CASSLEGPGSGNTIYF. The CDR3 DNA sequence: TGCGCCAGCAGCTTGGAAGGGCCAGGGTCTGGAAACACCATATATTTT.